This T cell receptor beta chain was recovered during a study of T cells after yellow fever vaccination. Study-wide background: Each low-cell-number fraction was prepared by means of SMART-Seq v4 Ultra Low Input. Whole-study results and caveats: Subsequent booster samples again held most clones from primary vaccination (96% CD4, approximately 86% CD8).

This CDR3 is 16 amino acids long. CDR1 and CDR2 from the germline V gene are SGHTA and FQGNSA. Between the trimmed V and J ends, which lost 2 bases and 5 bases, there was a span of 18 bases. Template switching by 5'RACE produced TCR cDNA, adding a universal primer site and UMIs. TCRdb reanalysed the 5' RACE reads using MiXCR and keeps one entry per CDR3 protein. The table has about 510,000 distinct CDR3 sequences, about a fifth seen once; the top ten hold about 17%. There are a few counts of this clonotype. Its antigen is still unknown. This chain connects TRBV7-2 to TRBJ1-1; D is possibly TRBD1 (6 bases). The source was PBMCs, collected less than 25 days after the first yellow fever vaccination. This clonotype originated in a man aged 18 to 30 who received the YFV17D yellow fever vaccine. In DNA, the CDR3 is TGTGCCAGCAGCTTACAGGGGACGGGTCTGGGAACTGAAGCTTTCTTT. This codes for CASSLQGTGLGTEAFF.